This T cell receptor (beta chain) came from a study of blood T cell repertoires in COVID-19. During active infection, Seattle patients enrolled and were then monitored through disease. The method was immunoSEQ multiplex PCR; TCRdb's version includes in-frame clones alone and lacks a portion of them. The table includes 100,000 to 150,000 clones, 81% detected once. The V end was cut by 5 bases, the J end by 5 bases, with 6 bases between. The CDR3 runs 11 residues. Germline loops: CDR1 SNHLY, CDR2 FYNNEI. Material: peripheral blood. This sequence originates from a man aged 25-45 years with COVID-19, enrolled during active disease. The chain combines TRBV2 with TRBJ1-1; D gene uncertain. This chain's CDR3 is CASSRTTEAFF. The CDR3 DNA reads TGTGCCAGCAGTAGGACTACTGAAGCTTTCTTT.